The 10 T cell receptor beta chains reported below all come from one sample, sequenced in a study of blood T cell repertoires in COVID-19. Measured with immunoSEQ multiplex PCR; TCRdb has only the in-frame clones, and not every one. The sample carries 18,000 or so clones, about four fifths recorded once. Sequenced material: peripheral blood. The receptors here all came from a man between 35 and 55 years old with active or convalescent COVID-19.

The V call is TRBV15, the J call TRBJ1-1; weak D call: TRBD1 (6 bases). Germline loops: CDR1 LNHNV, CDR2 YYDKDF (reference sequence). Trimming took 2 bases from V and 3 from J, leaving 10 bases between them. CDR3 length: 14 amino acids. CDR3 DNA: TGTGCCACCAGCAGATTCTACAGGGACACTGAAGCTTTCTTT. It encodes CATSRFYRDTEAFF.

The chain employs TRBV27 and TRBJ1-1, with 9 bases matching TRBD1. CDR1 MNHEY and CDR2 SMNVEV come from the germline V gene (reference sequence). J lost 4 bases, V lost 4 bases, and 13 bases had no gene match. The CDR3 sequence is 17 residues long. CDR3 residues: CASSSPGGTGSSTEAFF. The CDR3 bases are TGTGCCAGCAGTTCCCCTGGCGGGACAGGGAGTAGCACTGAAGCTTTCTTT.

The CDR3 region has the DNA TGTGCCAGCAGCTCAAACAGGGGCCCGTTCTTC. It is translated as CASSSNRGPFF. The chain joins TRBV7-9 to TRBJ2-1; 7 bases are a match to TRBD1. CDR1 and CDR2 (germline): SEHNR, FQNEAQ (reference sequence). The CDR3 extends over 11 amino acids. Trimming removed 4 bases from V and 15 bases from J; junction bases left unmatched: 6.

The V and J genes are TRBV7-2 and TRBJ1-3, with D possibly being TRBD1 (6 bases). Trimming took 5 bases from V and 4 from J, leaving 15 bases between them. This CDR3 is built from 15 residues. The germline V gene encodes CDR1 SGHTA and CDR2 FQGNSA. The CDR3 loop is CASSPEQGTGNTIYF. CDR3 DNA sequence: TGTGCCAGCAGCCCGGAGCAGGGGACCGGAAACACCATATATTTT.

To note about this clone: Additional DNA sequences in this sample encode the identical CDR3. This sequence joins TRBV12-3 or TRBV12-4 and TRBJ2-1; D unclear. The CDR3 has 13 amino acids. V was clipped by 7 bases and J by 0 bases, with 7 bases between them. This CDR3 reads CASTLSSYNEQFF. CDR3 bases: TGTGCCAGCACTCTCAGCTCCTACAATGAGCAGTTCTTC.

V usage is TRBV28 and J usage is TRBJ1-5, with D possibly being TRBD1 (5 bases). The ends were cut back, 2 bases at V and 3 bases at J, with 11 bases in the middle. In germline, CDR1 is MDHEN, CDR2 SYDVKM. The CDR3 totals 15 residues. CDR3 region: CASSLQGANNQPQHF. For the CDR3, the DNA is TGTGCCAGCAGTTTACAAGGGGCAAACAATCAGCCCCAGCATTTT. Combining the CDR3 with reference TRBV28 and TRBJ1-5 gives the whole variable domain DVKVTQSSRYLVKRTGEKVFLECVQDMDHENMFWYRQDPGLGLRLIYFSYDVKMKEKGDIPEGYSVSREKKERFSLILESASTNQTSMYLCASSLQGANNQPQHFGDGTRLSIL.

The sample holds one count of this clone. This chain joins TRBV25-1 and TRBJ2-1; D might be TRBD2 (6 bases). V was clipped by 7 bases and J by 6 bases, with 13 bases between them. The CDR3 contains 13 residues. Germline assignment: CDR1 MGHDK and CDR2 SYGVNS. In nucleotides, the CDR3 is TGTGCCAGCACCTCACCCGGGGGCAATGAGCAGTTCTTC. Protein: CASTSPGGNEQFF.

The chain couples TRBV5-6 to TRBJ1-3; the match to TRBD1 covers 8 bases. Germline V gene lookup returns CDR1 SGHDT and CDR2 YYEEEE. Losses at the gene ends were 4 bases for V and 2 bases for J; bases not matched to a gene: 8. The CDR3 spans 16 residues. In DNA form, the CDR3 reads TGTGCCAGCAGCCTTCTCGGGACAGGCCCTGGAAACACCATATATTTT. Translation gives CASSLLGTGPGNTIYF.

The CDR3 protein is CASSQGTGGGSQETQYF. The CDR3 DNA reads as TGTGCCAGCAGCCAAGGAACCGGGGGGGGTAGCCAAGAGACCCAGTACTTC. The J gene is TRBJ2-5, the V gene TRBV4-2; 8 bases align to TRBD2. After removal of 1 base from V and 1 base from J, the junction contained 8 bases not matched to a gene. CDR3 length: 17 residues. Germline assignment: CDR1 LGHNA and CDR2 YNFKEQ.

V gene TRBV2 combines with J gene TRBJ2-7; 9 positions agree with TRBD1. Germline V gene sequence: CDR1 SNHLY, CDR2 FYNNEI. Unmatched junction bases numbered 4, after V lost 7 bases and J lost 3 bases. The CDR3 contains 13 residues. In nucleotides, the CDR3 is TGTGCCAGCATTGGGGACAGGGTCTACGAGCAGTACTTC. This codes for CASIGDRVYEQYF.